The subject of this entry is one TCR beta chain. This entry comes from a study of T cell responses to AZD1222 COVID-19 vaccine. The CDR3 is made up of 15 amino acids. From germline, CDR1 is LGHNA and CDR2 YSLEER. The junction had 6 bases not matched to a gene; V was cut back by 5 bases and J by 3 bases. Sequenced by immunoSEQ multiplex PCR; TCRdb stores in-frame clones only, minus some. The sample consists of 80,000 to 90,000 clones, roughly nine tenths of them appearing once. The source is an adult who received the AZD1222 COVID-19 vaccine. The rearrangement uses TRBV4-3 and TRBJ2-1, with TRBD2 matching 8 bases. Sequencing used peripheral blood, obtained 28 days after the second AZD1222 dose. The CDR3 reads CASSVGSGGYNEQFF. The CDR3 DNA is TGCGCCAGCAGCGTAGGGAGCGGGGGCTACAATGAGCAGTTCTTC.